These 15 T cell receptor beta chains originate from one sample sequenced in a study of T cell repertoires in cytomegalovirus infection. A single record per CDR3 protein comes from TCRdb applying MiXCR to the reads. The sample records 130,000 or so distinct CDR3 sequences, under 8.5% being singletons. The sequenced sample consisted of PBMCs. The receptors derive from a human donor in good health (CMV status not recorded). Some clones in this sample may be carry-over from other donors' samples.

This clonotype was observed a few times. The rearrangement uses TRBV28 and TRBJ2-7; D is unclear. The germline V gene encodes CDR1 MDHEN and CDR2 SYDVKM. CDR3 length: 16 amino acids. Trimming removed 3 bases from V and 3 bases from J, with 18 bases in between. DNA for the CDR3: TGTGCCAGCAGTTTCCCCATCAGGTCCCCCCTCTACGAGCAGTACTTC. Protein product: CASSFPIRSPLYEQYF. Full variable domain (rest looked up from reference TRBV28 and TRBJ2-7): DVKVTQSSRYLVKRTGEKVFLECVQDMDHENMFWYRQDPGLGLRLIYFSYDVKMKEKGDIPEGYSVSREKKERFSLILESASTNQTSMYLCASSFPIRSPLYEQYFGPGTRLTVT.

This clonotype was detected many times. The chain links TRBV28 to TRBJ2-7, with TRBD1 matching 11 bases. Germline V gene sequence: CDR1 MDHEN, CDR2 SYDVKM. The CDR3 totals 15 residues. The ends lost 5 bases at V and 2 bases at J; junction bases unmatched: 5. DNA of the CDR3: TGTGCCAGCAGTGAGGGACAGGGGGGGACCTACGAGCAGTACTTC. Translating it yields CASSEGQGGTYEQYF.

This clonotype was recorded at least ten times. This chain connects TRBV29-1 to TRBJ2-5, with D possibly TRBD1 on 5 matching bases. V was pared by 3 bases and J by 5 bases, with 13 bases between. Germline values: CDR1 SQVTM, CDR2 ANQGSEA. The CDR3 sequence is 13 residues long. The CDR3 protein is CSVEWTPRETQYF. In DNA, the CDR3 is TGCAGCGTTGAGTGGACACCCCGGGAGACCCAGTACTTC.

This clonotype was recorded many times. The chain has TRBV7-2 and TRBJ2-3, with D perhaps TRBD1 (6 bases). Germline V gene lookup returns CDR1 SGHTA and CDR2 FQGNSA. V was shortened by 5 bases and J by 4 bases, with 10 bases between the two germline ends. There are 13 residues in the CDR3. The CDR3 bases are TGTGCCAGCAGCGTACAGGGTTCAGATACGCAGTATTTT. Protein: CASSVQGSDTQYF.

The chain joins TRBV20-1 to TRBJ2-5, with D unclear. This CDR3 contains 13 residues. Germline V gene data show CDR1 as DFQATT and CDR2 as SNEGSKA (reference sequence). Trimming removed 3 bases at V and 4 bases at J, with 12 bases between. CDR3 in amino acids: CSASKASRETQYF. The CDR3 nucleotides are TGCAGTGCTAGCAAGGCATCCCGAGAGACCCAGTACTTC.

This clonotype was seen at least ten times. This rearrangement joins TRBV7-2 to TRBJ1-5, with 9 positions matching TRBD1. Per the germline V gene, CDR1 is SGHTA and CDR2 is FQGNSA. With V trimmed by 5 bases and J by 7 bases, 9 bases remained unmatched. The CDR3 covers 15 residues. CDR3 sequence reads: CASSPRTGVGQPQHF. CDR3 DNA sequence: TGTGCCAGCAGCCCTAGGACAGGGGTTGGGCAGCCCCAGCATTTT.

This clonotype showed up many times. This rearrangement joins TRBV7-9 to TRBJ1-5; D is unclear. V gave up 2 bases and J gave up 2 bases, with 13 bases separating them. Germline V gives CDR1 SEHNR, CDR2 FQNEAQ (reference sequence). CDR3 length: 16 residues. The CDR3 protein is CASSLLAGSGNQPQHF. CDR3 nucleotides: TGTGCCAGCAGCTTACTTGCGGGCTCGGGCAATCAGCCCCAGCATTTT.

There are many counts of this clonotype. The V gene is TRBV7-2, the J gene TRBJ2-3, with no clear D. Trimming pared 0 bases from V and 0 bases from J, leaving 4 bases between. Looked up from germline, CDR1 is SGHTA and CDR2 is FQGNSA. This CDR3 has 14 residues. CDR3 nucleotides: TGTGCCAGCAGCTTAGCGCATAGCACAGATACGCAGTATTTT. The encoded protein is CASSLAHSTDTQYF.

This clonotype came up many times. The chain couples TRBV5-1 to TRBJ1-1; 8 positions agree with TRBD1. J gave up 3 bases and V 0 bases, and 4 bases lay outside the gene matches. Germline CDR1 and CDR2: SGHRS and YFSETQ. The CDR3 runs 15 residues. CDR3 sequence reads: CASSLEVRGHTEAFF. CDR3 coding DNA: TGCGCCAGCAGCTTGGAAGTCAGGGGGCACACTGAAGCTTTCTTT.

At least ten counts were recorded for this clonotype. CDR3 coding DNA: TGTGCCAGCAGCCCCTCCGGAGGCGACGACGAGCAGTACTTC. It codes for CASSPSGGDDEQYF. The V gene is TRBV12-3 or TRBV12-4, the J gene TRBJ2-7, with D possibly being TRBD2 (5 bases). The length of the CDR3 is 14 residues. The V end was cut by 6 bases, the J end by 5 bases, with 17 bases between.

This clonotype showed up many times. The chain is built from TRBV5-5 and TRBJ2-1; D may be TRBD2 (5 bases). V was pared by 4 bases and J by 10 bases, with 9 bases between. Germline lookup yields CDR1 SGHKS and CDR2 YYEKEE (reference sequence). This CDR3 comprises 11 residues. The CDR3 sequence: CASSTWEEQFF. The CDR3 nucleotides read TGTGCCAGCAGCACCTGGGAGGAGCAGTTCTTC.

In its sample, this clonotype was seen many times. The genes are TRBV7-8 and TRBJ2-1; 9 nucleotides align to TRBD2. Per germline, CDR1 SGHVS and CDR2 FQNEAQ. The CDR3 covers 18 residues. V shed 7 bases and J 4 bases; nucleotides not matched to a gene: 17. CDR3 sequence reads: CASTRKGGRGGFYNEQFF. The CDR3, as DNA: TGTGCCAGCACCCGAAAGGGAGGGCGGGGGGGATTTTACAATGAGCAGTTCTTC.

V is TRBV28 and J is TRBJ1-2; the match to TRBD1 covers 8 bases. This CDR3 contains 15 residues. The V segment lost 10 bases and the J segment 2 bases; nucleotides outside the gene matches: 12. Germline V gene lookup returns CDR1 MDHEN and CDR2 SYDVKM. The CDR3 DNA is TGTGCCACTGATAGGTCAGGGGGCTACAACTATGGCTACACCTTC. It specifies CATDRSGGYNYGYTF.

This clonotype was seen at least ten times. For the CDR3, the DNA is TGTGCCAGTACAGCGGGGATCACAGATACGCAGTATTTT. Translated: CASTAGITDTQYF. The chain carries TRBV19 and TRBJ2-3; TRBD2 aligns across 7 bases. This CDR3 has 13 amino acids. Germline trimming cut 7 bases from V and 2 bases from J; bases unmatched to any gene: 3. Germline assignment: CDR1 LNHDA and CDR2 SQIVND (reference sequence).

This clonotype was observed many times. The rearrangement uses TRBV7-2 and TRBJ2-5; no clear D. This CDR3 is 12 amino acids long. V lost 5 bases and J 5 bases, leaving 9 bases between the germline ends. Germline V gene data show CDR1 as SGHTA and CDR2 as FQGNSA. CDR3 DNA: TGTGCCAGCAGCCCTCAAAGGGAGACCCAGTACTTC. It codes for CASSPQRETQYF.